The T cell receptor (beta chain) described here comes from a study of vaccination and CD4 T cells after COVID-19. About the study: Stimulation used overlapping spike peptides from SARS-CoV-2, HCoV-NL63, HCoV-OC43 and HCoV-229E.

This clonotype was seen a few times. Its matching antigen is unknown. The germline V gene has CDR1 SNHLY and CDR2 FYNNEI. The CDR3 length is 12 residues. The germline V and J ends were trimmed by 10 bases and 5 bases, with 14 bases remaining between them. With the Oncomine TCR Beta short-read assay, DNA from cultured CD4+ T cells was sequenced. Cultures of CD4+ T cells served as the source for extracting genomic DNA. TCRdb analysed the PCR reads with MiXCR anew, one entry per CDR3 protein. Among approximately 26,000 distinct CDR3 sequences listed, roughly 40% were seen once. Described treatment: roughly 11-day PBMC culture with coronavirus spike peptide pools or control peptides (ViraFEST assay). ViraFEST used peptide pools to expand antigen-specific T cells, then sequenced TCRs.

This TCR was sampled from a human donor who had recovered from COVID-19. The V call is TRBV2, the J call TRBJ2-5; the D gene is possibly TRBD2 (6 bases). Sequencing was carried out using CD4+ T cells from blood, cultured in vitro. The CDR3 sequence: CANGVGRETQYF. CDR3 DNA: TGTGCCAACGGAGTAGGGAGGGAGACCCAGTACTTC. The full variable domain, rest sourced from reference TRBV2 and TRBJ2-5, is EPEVTQTPSHQVTQMGQEVILRCVPISNHLYFYWYRQILGQKVEFLVSFYNNEISEKSEIFDDQFSVERPDGSNFTLKIRSTKLEDSAMYFCANGVGRETQYFGPGTRLLVL.